These 26 T cell receptor beta chains originate from one sample sequenced in a study of cytomegalovirus exposure and HLA in healthy donors. With 60 Vbeta and 13 Jbeta primers, the PCR was carried out. Profiling relied on immunoSEQ multiplex PCR, and the TCRdb table lists in-frame clones only, not all of them. The sample lists about 210,000 clones; around three quarters were seen once. Sequenced material: PBMCs. The receptors here all came from a woman aged 30 to 39 in good health and CMV-seropositive.

The chain couples TRBV27 to TRBJ2-3, with D possibly TRBD2 on 5 matching bases. The CDR3 runs 15 residues. With 6 bases removed from V and 0 bases from J, the gap between germline ends came to 13 bases. The V gene's germline CDR1 is MNHEY and CDR2 SMNVEV (reference sequence). CDR3 in DNA: TGTGCCAGCAGCACGGGGTCTCCTAGCACAGATACGCAGTATTTT. Translation: CASSTGSPSTDTQYF.

The genes are TRBV5-1 and TRBJ2-1, with unresolved D. V was clipped by 0 bases and J by 7 bases, with 5 bases between them. The germline gives CDR1 SGHRS, CDR2 YFSETQ. This CDR3 is 12 amino acids long. The CDR3 nucleotides read TGCGCCAGCAGCTTGGACACAAATGAGCAGTTCTTC. It is translated as CASSLDTNEQFF.

V and J are TRBV5-1 and TRBJ2-2; D is unresolved. The V gene lost 2 bases and the J gene lost 0 bases, with 5 bases spanning the gap. The length of the CDR3 is 14 residues. Germline V gene lookup returns CDR1 SGHRS and CDR2 YFSETQ. The CDR3 reads CASSLAPNTGELFF. Here the CDR3 DNA reads TGCGCCAGCAGCTTAGCCCCGAACACCGGGGAGCTGTTTTTT.

The chain employs TRBV4-2 and TRBJ2-1, with 8 bases matching TRBD2. The J segment lost 8 bases and the V segment lost 0 bases, leaving 18 bases of the junction unmatched. The CDR3 has 19 amino acids. In germline, CDR1 is LGHNA, CDR2 YNFKEQ. Written as DNA, the CDR3 is TGTGCCAGCAGCCAAGACTCCTTTTTGGAGCGGGAGAGAGGGGATGAGCAGTTCTTC. Translating it yields CASSQDSFLERERGDEQFF.

This clone showed up just a few times. V and J are TRBV7-2 and TRBJ1-2; 8 bases are a match to TRBD1. V trimming: 3 bases; J trimming: 5 bases; junction bases outside the gene matches: 8. CDR1 is SGHTA, CDR2 FQGNSA, per germline. The CDR3 has 15 residues. The CDR3, as DNA: TGTGCCAGCAGCTTCGCCCAGGGGGCAGGATATGGCTACACCTTC. Residues: CASSFAQGAGYGYTF.

The count of this clone is one. The chain is built from TRBV7-2 and TRBJ2-7; TRBD1 aligns across 9 bases. The CDR3 covers 15 residues. Germline CDR1 SGHTA, CDR2 FQGNSA. V lost 5 bases to trimming and J lost 4 bases; unmatched junction nucleotides: 9. CDR3 DNA sequence: TGTGCCAGCAGCGTAGGCGGGACAGGGTCTTACGAGCAGTACTTC. Translated: CASSVGGTGSYEQYF.

The V and J genes are TRBV27 and TRBJ1-2, with D possibly TRBD1 on 6 matching bases. V lost 7 bases and J lost 2, with 14 bases in between. The CDR3 is 14 amino acids. Germline V lookup: CDR1 MNHEY, CDR2 SMNVEV (reference sequence). Here the CDR3 reads CASKGVGSNYGYTF. CDR3 DNA: TGTGCCAGCAAGGGGGTAGGGAGCAACTATGGCTACACCTTC.

This chain connects TRBV2 to TRBJ1-5; the D is unclear. Per germline, CDR1 SNHLY and CDR2 FYNNEI. V gave up 5 bases and J gave up 2 bases, with 10 bases separating them. CDR3 length equals 14 residues. The CDR3 sequence: CASSKGGGNQPQHF. CDR3 nucleotide sequence: TGTGCCAGCAGTAAAGGAGGAGGCAATCAGCCCCAGCATTTT. Full variable domain (outside the CDR3, taken from reference TRBV2 and TRBJ1-5): EPEVTQTPSHQVTQMGQEVILRCVPISNHLYFYWYRQILGQKVEFLVSFYNNEISEKSEIFDDQFSVERPDGSNFTLKIRSTKLEDSAMYFCASSKGGGNQPQHFGDGTRLSIL.

The V gene is TRBV7-6, the J gene TRBJ2-1; weak D call: TRBD2 (5 bases). The germline V gene encodes CDR1 SGHVS and CDR2 FNYEAQ. Trimming shortened V by 5 bases and J by 9 bases, and 11 bases separated the two germline ends. CDR3 length: 12 amino acids. CDR3 coding DNA: TGTGCCAGCAGCCAAGCAGAGGGTGAGCAGTTCTTC. It encodes CASSQAEGEQFF. Combining the CDR3 with reference TRBV7-6 and TRBJ2-1 gives the whole variable domain GAGVSQSPRYKVTKRGQDVALRCDPISGHVSLYWYRQALGQGPEFLTYFNYEAQQDKSGLPNDRFSAERPEGSISTLTIQRTEQRDSAMYRCASSQAEGEQFFGPGTRLTVL.

This sequence joins TRBV2 and TRBJ1-2; TRBD1 agrees at 8 bases. Losses at the gene ends were 5 bases for V and 0 bases for J; bases not matched to a gene: 5. The CDR3 spans 15 residues. CDR1 is SNHLY, CDR2 FYNNEI, per germline. CDR3 in DNA: TGTGCCAGCAGTCCGGACAGGGCCCCTAACTATGGCTACACCTTC. Protein sequence: CASSPDRAPNYGYTF. The complete variable domain, with remaining parts taken from reference TRBV2 and TRBJ1-2, reads EPEVTQTPSHQVTQMGQEVILRCVPISNHLYFYWYRQILGQKVEFLVSFYNNEISEKSEIFDDQFSVERPDGSNFTLKIRSTKLEDSAMYFCASSPDRAPNYGYTFGSGTRLTVV.

This clone showed up just once. This rearrangement joins TRBV5-1 to TRBJ2-3; D might be TRBD2 (6 bases). Trimming took 0 bases from V and 4 from J, leaving 9 bases between them. Germline V gene data show CDR1 as SGHRS and CDR2 as YFSETQ. This CDR3 is 14 amino acids long. The DNA of the CDR3 is TGCGCCAGCAGCTTGGCGACTAGGGCAGATACGCAGTATTTT. This encodes CASSLATRADTQYF. The variable domain in full, completed from reference TRBV5-1 and TRBJ2-3, reads KAGVTQTPRYLIKTRGQQVTLSCSPISGHRSVSWYQQTPGQGLQFLFEYFSETQRNKGNFPGRFSGRQFSNSRSEMNVSTLELGDSALYLCASSLATRADTQYFGPGTRLTVL.

The genes are TRBV5-8 and TRBJ2-3; 10 positions match TRBD1. The junction had 6 bases not matched to a gene; V was cut back by 4 bases and J by 4 bases. CDR1 SGHTS and CDR2 YDEGEE come from the germline V gene. This CDR3 has 15 amino acids. As DNA, the CDR3 is TGTGCCAGCAGCCCCCGGGGACAGGGGCCAGATACGCAGTATTTT. Translated, it gives CASSPRGQGPDTQYF.

The genes are TRBV7-9 and TRBJ2-2; D may be TRBD2 (5 bases). The CDR3 contains 14 residues. V was cut by 5 bases and J by 6 bases, with 13 bases left in between. Germline-derived CDR1 and CDR2 are SEHNR and FQNEAQ (reference sequence). DNA for the CDR3: TGTGCCAGCAGCCGGAGTAGCGCTTCCGGGGAGCTGTTTTTT. This sequence encodes CASSRSSASGELFF.

The chain recombines TRBV27 with TRBJ2-3; 7 nucleotides line up with TRBD2. CDR1 and CDR2 (germline): MNHEY, SMNVEV (reference sequence). The CDR3 has 14 amino acids. The ends lost 4 bases at V and 8 bases at J; junction bases unmatched: 9. The chain's CDR3 is CASSWGGSIATQYF. The CDR3 nucleotides are TGTGCCAGCAGTTGGGGGGGGAGCATCGCTACGCAGTATTTT.

The V gene is TRBV27, the J gene TRBJ2-1; the D is unclear. Trimming cost V 6 bases and J 6 bases, with 9 bases left between them. Germline CDR1 and CDR2: MNHEY and SMNVEV (reference sequence). The CDR3 consists of 12 residues. Here the CDR3 reads CASSQQSNEQFF. In DNA, the CDR3 is TGTGCCAGCAGCCAACAGAGCAATGAGCAGTTCTTC.

The gene calls are TRBV5-1 and TRBJ2-1; TRBD2 aligns across 10 bases. This CDR3 contains 15 residues. Germline loops: CDR1 SGHRS, CDR2 YFSETQ. Trimming took 0 bases from V and 6 from J; bases not matched to a gene: 3. The DNA for the CDR3 is TGCGCCAGCAGCTTGGCTAGCGGGGGAGGCAATGAGCAGTTCTTC. Amino acid sequence: CASSLASGGGNEQFF.

The rearrangement uses TRBV28 and TRBJ2-2; tentatively, D is TRBD2 (5 bases). Germline CDR1 and CDR2: MDHEN and SYDVKM. The CDR3 extends over 12 amino acids. Trimming took off 7 bases at V and 6 bases at J, with 9 bases between the two ends. DNA for the CDR3: TGTGCCAGCACCTCGGAGGCCGGGGAGCTGTTTTTT. Translation: CASTSEAGELFF.

This chain joins TRBV11-2 and TRBJ1-4; TRBD1 aligns across 8 bases. V lost 7 bases to trimming and J lost 8 bases; unmatched junction nucleotides: 9. In germline, CDR1 is SGHAT, CDR2 FQNNGV. The CDR3 spans 14 residues. The CDR3 protein is CASNPGGPSEKLFF. As DNA, the CDR3 is TGTGCCAGCAACCCAGGGGGCCCTTCGGAAAAACTGTTTTTT.

This chain joins TRBV7-9 and TRBJ2-4, with a tentative D call TRBD2 (6 bases). Germline V gene lookup returns CDR1 SEHNR and CDR2 FQNEAQ (reference sequence). The CDR3 has 14 residues. Between the trimmed V and J ends, which lost 0 bases and 7 bases, there was a span of 10 bases. The CDR3 nucleotides are TGTGCCAGCAGCTTAGCGGGACTTATGAACATTCAGTACTTC. Translating gives CASSLAGLMNIQYF.

DNA of the CDR3: TGCAGCGTTGCGCATACAGGGGACCGCACAGATACGCAGTATTTT. The encoded protein is CSVAHTGDRTDTQYF. The chain carries TRBV29-1 and TRBJ2-3; TRBD1 aligns across 7 bases. Germline trimming cut 4 bases from V and 1 base from J; bases unmatched to any gene: 8. The CDR3 is 15 residues long. Germline V gives CDR1 SQVTM, CDR2 ANQGSEA.

V gene TRBV7-6 combines with J gene TRBJ2-5, with TRBD2 identical over 7 bases. The CDR3 is made up of 13 amino acids. Losses at the gene ends were 4 bases for V and 3 bases for J; bases not matched to a gene: 2. The germline V gene has CDR1 SGHVS and CDR2 FNYEAQ. The CDR3 sequence is CASSYTSEETQYF. The CDR3, as DNA: TGTGCCAGCAGCTACACTAGCGAAGAGACCCAGTACTTC. Together with reference TRBV7-6 and TRBJ2-5, the CDR3 gives the full variable domain: GAGVSQSPRYKVTKRGQDVALRCDPISGHVSLYWYRQALGQGPEFLTYFNYEAQQDKSGLPNDRFSAERPEGSISTLTIQRTEQRDSAMYRCASSYTSEETQYFGPGTRLLVL.

The rearrangement uses TRBV30 and TRBJ1-1; weak D call: TRBD1 (5 bases). The CDR3 runs to 12 residues. Germline CDR1 and CDR2: GTSNPN and SVGIG (reference sequence). V was shortened by 5 bases and J by 5 bases, with 12 bases between the two germline ends. The CDR3 nucleotides are TGTGCCTGGGGGCCAGGGCGGACTGAAGCTTTCTTT. It translates to CAWGPGRTEAFF.

The J gene is TRBJ1-2, the V gene TRBV19; D ambiguous. There are 14 residues in the CDR3. V lost 4 bases, J lost 6 bases, and 15 bases lay in between. Germline CDR1 LNHDA, CDR2 SQIVND (reference sequence). In DNA, the CDR3 is TGTGCCAGTAGTAGAGGGATCGACGGTCATGGCTACACCTTC. It translates to CASSRGIDGHGYTF.

This clone appeared a few times. The V gene is TRBV2, the J gene TRBJ2-7, with TRBD2 identical over 7 bases. The ends lost 7 bases at V and 2 bases at J; junction bases unmatched: 5. CDR3 length: 13 amino acids. Germline V gene data show CDR1 as SNHLY and CDR2 as FYNNEI. The CDR3 region has the DNA TGTGCCAGCAAGGCTAGCGGCGCCTACGAGCAGTACTTC. Residues: CASKASGAYEQYF.

There are a few counts of this clone. This sequence joins TRBV11-3 and TRBJ2-5, with 12 bases aligning to TRBD2. Germline V lookup: CDR1 SGHNT, CDR2 YENEEA. This CDR3 is built from 16 residues. V was clipped by 5 bases and J by 3 bases; unmatched bases: 7. DNA for the CDR3: TGTGCCAGCAGCCCTAGACTAGCGGGAGCGGAAGAGACCCAGTACTTC. Protein product: CASSPRLAGAEETQYF.

J is TRBJ2-7 and V is TRBV5-6, with 9 bases that match TRBD1. The J segment lost 3 bases and the V segment lost 4 bases, leaving 8 bases of the junction unmatched. Germline V lookup: CDR1 SGHDT, CDR2 YYEEEE. CDR3 length: 15 amino acids. The CDR3: CASSAPGQGVYEQYF. For the CDR3, the DNA is TGTGCCAGCAGCGCGCCGGGACAGGGCGTCTACGAGCAGTACTTC.